Detailed here is one TCR beta chain. CDR1 and CDR2 from the germline V gene are SGHTA and FQGTGA. The CDR3 spans 14 residues. The V gene end was trimmed by 4 bases and the J gene end by 3 bases; junction bases not matched to a gene: 3. Original analysis: Estimation of nucleated cell counts was performed using reference gene primer amplification. The method was immunoSEQ multiplex PCR; TCRdb's version includes in-frame clones alone and lacks a portion of them. That table furnishes V, J and clone size, whereas the DNA furnished D and trimming. Here the sample spans tens of thousands of clones, around nine tenths being singletons. The data were taken from a study of blood T cell repertoires in COVID-19. Study background: COVID-19 samples from acute and convalescent phases originated in the United States, Italy and Spain. From T cells, B-cell-depleted T cells, or PBMCs came the material, which was cDNA or gDNA.

The sequenced sample consisted of peripheral blood. The clonotype originates from a man aged 55-75 years with active or convalescent COVID-19. The chain is built from TRBV7-3 and TRBJ2-3; 8 nucleotides line up with TRBD2. CDR3 sequence: CASSSGLETDTQYF. The CDR3 DNA follows: TGTGCCAGCAGCTCGGGACTAGAAACAGATACGCAGTATTTT. Together with reference TRBV7-3 and TRBJ2-3, the CDR3 gives the full variable domain: GAGVSQTPSNKVTEKGKYVELRCDPISGHTALYWYRQSLGQGPEFLIYFQGTGAADDSGLPNDRFFAVRPEGSVSTLKIQRTERGDSAVYLCASSSGLETDTQYFGPGTRLTVL.